Following are 8 T cell receptor beta chains from one sample sequenced in a study of blood T cells in healthy people across ages. Through a sample-barcoded 5' primer and a J-beta primer mix, a second PCR was run for 7 to 11 cycles. TCRdb re-derived calls from the 5' RACE reads in MiXCR, one entry per CDR3 protein. The sample has about 2 million distinct CDR3 sequences, 49% seen once. What was sequenced was blood. These receptors all stem from a woman in her thirties or forties in good health.

This clonotype was counted only a few times. The chain uses TRBV20-1 and TRBJ2-7; TRBD2 is a possible D gene (5 bases). The CDR3 totals 10 residues. V was trimmed by 7 bases and J by 6 bases, leaving 10 bases between them. Germline CDR1 reads DFQATT; CDR2 reads SNEGSKA (reference sequence). The CDR3 here is CSVSGGEQYF. CDR3 DNA: TGCAGTGTAAGCGGCGGCGAGCAGTACTTC.

The chain recombines TRBV12-3 or TRBV12-4 with TRBJ2-7; D ambiguous. The V end was cut by 1 base, the J end by 6 bases, with 10 bases between. The CDR3 has 13 residues. The DNA for the CDR3 is TGTGCCAGCAGTTTAGATCAGGCACGCGAGCAGTACTTC. Encoded protein: CASSLDQAREQYF.

The V gene is TRBV9, the J gene TRBJ2-5; D is possibly TRBD2 (5 bases). This CDR3 spans 15 amino acids. Germline V gene sequence: CDR1 SGDLS, CDR2 YYNGEE. Trimming stripped 0 bases from V and 4 bases from J, with 13 bases between. The CDR3 DNA sequence: TGTGCCAGCAGCGTAGACTGGACCCGGGGAGAGACCCAGTACTTC. Protein sequence: CASSVDWTRGETQYF.

The sample holds a few counts of this clonotype. The CDR3 DNA reads TGTGCCAGCATAGGGACCCCTCTCTACGAGCAGTACTTC. It encodes CASIGTPLYEQYF. V gene TRBV28 combines with J gene TRBJ2-7; D assignment may be TRBD1 or TRBD2 (5 bases each). This CDR3 comprises 13 residues. V lost 7 bases and J lost 3, with 13 bases in between. The V gene's germline CDR1 is MDHEN and CDR2 SYDVKM.

This clonotype was seen once. With a much larger clone just one base away, this may be a read error. The chain joins TRBV9 to TRBJ2-4; 8 bases map to TRBD2. Germline CDR1 reads SGDLS; CDR2 reads YYNGEE. The CDR3 has 12 amino acids. The CDR3 DNA follows: TGTGCCAGCAGCCCGGGGGGGAACATTCGGTACTTC. Residues: CASSPGGNIRYF.

The chain uses TRBV27 and TRBJ2-7; D may match TRBD1 or TRBD2 (6 bases each). The CDR3 extends over 14 amino acids. With 10 bases removed from V and 0 bases from J, the gap between germline ends came to 16 bases. Germline CDR1 and CDR2: MNHEY and SMNVEV (reference sequence). The CDR3 protein is CATRGQASSYEQYF. The CDR3 DNA reads as TGTGCCACCCGGGGGCAGGCGAGCTCCTACGAGCAGTACTTC.

Ten or more counts support this clonotype. The chain is built from TRBV20-1 and TRBJ2-7; a possible D gene is TRBD1 (5 bases). The V gene lost 0 bases and the J gene lost 4 bases, with 10 bases spanning the gap. The CDR3 contains 13 residues. Germline V lookup: CDR1 DFQATT, CDR2 SNEGSKA (reference sequence). Here the CDR3 reads CSARDLDSYEQYF. In DNA form, the CDR3 reads TGCAGTGCTAGAGATCTTGACAGTTACGAGCAGTACTTC.

The V and J genes are TRBV6-6 and TRBJ1-6; D uncertain. CDR3 length: 15 residues. Trimming took 1 base from V and 9 from J, leaving 13 bases between them. Germline V lookup: CDR1 MNHNY, CDR2 SVGAGI (reference sequence). The CDR3 DNA follows: TGTGCCAGCAGTTACTGGCGGGGAGAGGGTTCACCCCTCCACTTT. Its translation: CASSYWRGEGSPLHF.